The 18 T cell receptor beta chains in this list originate from one sample, sequenced in a study of blood T cells in healthy people across ages. Together with a sample-barcoded 5' primer, a J-beta primer mix was included in a second PCR lasting about 7 to 11 cycles. TCRdb itself ran the 5' RACE reads through MiXCR, one entry per CDR3 protein. The sample has roughly 1,500,000 distinct CDR3 sequences, around 35% seen once; the top ten hold over 9%. Sequenced material: blood. These receptors were collected from a woman under 40 in good health.

In its sample, this clonotype was seen a few times. This sequence joins TRBV7-9 and TRBJ2-3, with TRBD2 as a possible D gene (6 bases). This CDR3 has 14 amino acids. Germline CDR1 and CDR2: SEHNR and FQNEAQ (reference sequence). Trimming removed 2 bases at V and 4 bases at J, with 10 bases between. The CDR3 bases are TGTGCCAGCAGCTTATCGCGGGAATCAGATACGCAGTATTTT. Translating it yields CASSLSRESDTQYF.

The rearrangement joins TRBV20-1 to TRBJ2-7; D unclear. Trimming took 5 bases from V and 0 from J, leaving 14 bases between them. This CDR3 has 14 amino acids. Germline V gene sequence: CDR1 DFQATT, CDR2 SNEGSKA (reference sequence). CDR3 sequence (DNA): TGCAGTGCTCTCAAGACCGGGTCCTCCTACGAGCAGTACTTC. Translated: CSALKTGSSYEQYF.

This clonotype was observed at least ten times. The CDR3: CASSQQGTGDLSSYNEQFF. DNA of the CDR3: TGTGCCAGCAGCCAACAAGGGACAGGGGATTTGAGCTCCTACAATGAGCAGTTCTTC. The chain has TRBV4-2 and TRBJ2-1; 10 bases align to TRBD1. V was clipped by 2 bases and J by 0 bases; unmatched bases: 10. Germline CDR1 LGHNA, CDR2 YNFKEQ. This CDR3 has 19 residues.

This clonotype has more than one count but fewer than ten. The CDR3 coding sequence is TGCGCCCGGGGACGGGAGAGCTCCTACGAGCAGTACTTC. It is translated as CARGRESSYEQYF. The chain joins TRBV10-1 to TRBJ2-7; possible D gene TRBD2, 6 bases. This CDR3 has 13 residues. Trimming removed 11 bases from V and 0 bases from J, with 14 bases in between. In germline, CDR1 is WNHNN, CDR2 SYGVQD (reference sequence).

V usage is TRBV14 and J usage is TRBJ2-7; TRBD2 matches at 7 bases. J was trimmed by 0 bases and V by 2 bases; bases with no gene match: 7. The germline gives CDR1 SGHDN, CDR2 FVKESK. The CDR3 extends over 16 amino acids. The CDR3 DNA follows: TGTGCCAGCAGCCAAAAAGCGGGGAGGAGCTCCTACGAGCAGTACTTC. Translated, it gives CASSQKAGRSSYEQYF.

This clonotype has only a few counts. The chain has TRBV5-1 and TRBJ1-5, with D hard to call. CDR1 is SGHRS, CDR2 YFSETQ, per germline. The CDR3 length is 15 residues. The ends were cut back, 7 bases at V and 7 bases at J, with 21 bases in the middle. CDR3 loop: CASRTSPTTNQPQHF. DNA for the CDR3: TGCGCCAGCCGAACCTCCCCAACAACAAACCAGCCCCAGCATTTT.

This clonotype has a handful of counts. The V call is TRBV12-3 or TRBV12-4, the J call TRBJ2-1, with no clear D. V was cut by 3 bases and J by 5 bases, with 11 bases left in between. This CDR3 has 14 amino acids. The CDR3 sequence is CASSFGQPNNEQFF. The CDR3 DNA is TGTGCCAGCAGTTTCGGGCAGCCTAACAATGAGCAGTTCTTC.

The chain links TRBV7-3 to TRBJ2-1, with 9 bases aligning to TRBD2. Germline V gene data show CDR1 as SGHTA and CDR2 as FQGTGA. This CDR3 has 16 amino acids. Trimming at V came to 0 bases and at J to 7 bases, leaving 7 bases not matched to a gene. This CDR3 reads CASSLTGGGARNEQFF. Here the CDR3 DNA reads TGTGCCAGCAGCTTAACAGGCGGGGGGGCCCGGAATGAGCAGTTCTTC.

The J gene is TRBJ2-7, the V gene TRBV9; D is uncertain. V was trimmed by 4 bases and J by 5 bases, leaving 13 bases between them. The CDR3 runs 13 residues. Germline CDR1 and CDR2: SGDLS and YYNGEE. Here the CDR3 DNA reads TGTGCCAGCAGCCCGGGCCCTAGGGACGAGCAGTACTTC. As protein: CASSPGPRDEQYF.

This clonotype was picked up a small number of times. The chain joins TRBV5-1 to TRBJ1-2; tentative D call: TRBD1 (5 bases). V was pared by 5 bases and J by 5 bases, with 16 bases between. CDR1 SGHRS and CDR2 YFSETQ come from the germline V gene. The length of the CDR3 is 14 residues. The CDR3: CASSETGIGYGYTF. The CDR3 nucleotides read TGCGCCAGCAGTGAAACAGGCATCGGGTATGGCTACACCTTC. The variable domain in full, completed from reference TRBV5-1 and TRBJ1-2, reads KAGVTQTPRYLIKTRGQQVTLSCSPISGHRSVSWYQQTPGQGLQFLFEYFSETQRNKGNFPGRFSGRQFSNSRSEMNVSTLELGDSALYLCASSETGIGYGYTFGSGTRLTVV.

The chain joins TRBV5-8 to TRBJ2-5; D perhaps matches TRBD1 (5 bases). CDR3 length equals 15 residues. Germline CDR1 SGHTS, CDR2 YDEGEE. Between the trimmed V and J ends, which lost 0 bases and 5 bases, there was a span of 14 bases. CDR3 in amino acids: CASSLDQGRRETQYF. The CDR3, as DNA: TGTGCCAGCAGCTTGGATCAGGGCCGTCGCGAGACCCAGTACTTC.

The rearrangement links TRBV15 to TRBJ2-7; D remains unclear. The tail of the sequence fits TRBJ2-5 better, so the J call may be wrong. Germline V CDR1 and CDR2: LNHNV, YYDKDF (reference sequence). The CDR3 runs 12 residues. DNA for the CDR3: TGTGCCACCAGCACCCTAGGAGAGACCCAGTACTTC. Its translation is CATSTLGETQYF.

J is TRBJ1-5 and V is TRBV24-1; TRBD1 matches 10 bases. After removal of 3 bases from V and 0 bases from J, the junction contained 10 bases not matched to a gene. The CDR3 is made up of 19 amino acids. Germline V gene lookup returns CDR1 KGHDR and CDR2 SFDVKD. CDR3 in amino acids: CATSDHTDRGSDSNQPQHF. The CDR3 DNA reads TGTGCCACCAGTGATCACACGGACAGGGGGTCCGATAGCAATCAGCCCCAGCATTTT.

The rearrangement joins TRBV27 to TRBJ2-7; tentatively, D is TRBD1 (5 bases). Germline assignment: CDR1 MNHEY and CDR2 SMNVEV (reference sequence). The ends were cut back, 5 bases at V and 2 bases at J, with 13 bases in the middle. The CDR3 length is 14 residues. The CDR3 protein is CASSPGMGTYEQYF. CDR3 in DNA: TGTGCCAGCAGTCCAGGGATGGGGACCTACGAGCAGTACTTC.

This clonotype was counted a few times. This chain uses TRBV6-1 with TRBJ2-7; the match to TRBD2 covers 15 bases. Germline trimming cut 7 bases from V and 0 bases from J; bases unmatched to any gene: 16. CDR3 length: 20 amino acids. Germline CDR1 and CDR2: MNHNS and SASEGT. Here the CDR3 reads CASTYPLGLAGGMSSYEQYF. Written as DNA, the CDR3 is TGTGCCAGCACCTATCCCCTTGGACTAGCGGGAGGGATGAGCTCCTACGAGCAGTACTTC.

The J gene is TRBJ2-7, the V gene TRBV13; 7 bases map to TRBD1. This CDR3 region has 14 residues. Unmatched junction bases numbered 7, after V lost 4 bases and J lost 4 bases. Germline lookup yields CDR1 PRHDT and CDR2 FYEKMQ (reference sequence). For the CDR3, the DNA is TGTGCCAGCAGCTGGGGACCCAGGGGGTACGAGCAGTACTTC. Translation: CASSWGPRGYEQYF.

The genes are TRBV11-2 and TRBJ2-1, with 10 bases matching TRBD2. This CDR3 spans 17 amino acids. V shed 0 bases, J shed 6 bases, and the junction held 8 bases outside the gene matches. Germline V gene sequence: CDR1 SGHAT, CDR2 FQNNGV. The DNA of the CDR3 is TGTGCCAGCAGCTTAGAGCTAGCGGGAGTTGGTCCCAATGAGCAGTTCTTC. It translates to CASSLELAGVGPNEQFF.

This clonotype was detected once. This chain joins TRBV6-2 or TRBV6-3 and TRBJ2-3; unclear D gene. Germline V lookup: CDR1 MNHEY, CDR2 SVGEGT. Trimming pared 3 bases from V and 1 base from J, leaving 26 bases between. There are 20 residues in the CDR3. Written as DNA, the CDR3 is TGTGCCAGCAGTTATTTCGGTCGGAACTACCTTATAAAACGCACAGATACGCAGTATTTT. It codes for CASSYFGRNYLIKRTDTQYF.